These 23 T cell receptor beta chains were all obtained from the same sample, sequenced in a study of blood T cell repertoires in COVID-19. Clones were read by immunoSEQ multiplex PCR, and TCRdb kept only the in-frame ones, dropping some. The sample includes approximately 180,000 clones, 80% to 90% of them seen just once. Sequences were obtained from peripheral blood. Receptors were obtained from a human donor with active or convalescent COVID-19. The donor label of this sample is uncertain.

The chain carries TRBV10-3 and TRBJ2-1; D not resolved. Between the trimmed V and J ends, which lost 6 bases and 10 bases, there was a span of 13 bases. This CDR3 is 12 amino acids long. Germline V gene data show CDR1 as ENHRY and CDR2 as SYGVKD. This chain's CDR3 is CAIRAEVKEQFF. The CDR3 nucleotides are TGTGCCATCAGGGCCGAGGTCAAAGAGCAGTTCTTC.

This chain joins TRBV9 and TRBJ1-1; TRBD1 agrees at 7 bases. With 0 bases clipped from V and 5 bases from J, the junction kept 10 bases outside the gene matches. CDR1 SGDLS and CDR2 YYNGEE come from the germline V gene. The CDR3 covers 16 residues. The CDR3 loop is CASSVGQTGWGTEAFF. The CDR3 bases are TGTGCCAGCAGCGTAGGACAGACAGGGTGGGGGACTGAAGCTTTCTTT.

The genes are TRBV3-1 (or the pseudogene TRBV3-2) and TRBJ1-1, with TRBD1 matching over 8 bases. This CDR3 spans 20 amino acids. Germline assignment: CDR1 LGHDT and CDR2 YNNKEL (reference sequence). With 4 bases clipped from V and 3 bases from J, the junction kept 22 bases outside the gene matches. CDR3 sequence (DNA): TGTGCCAGCAGCCTACCCCCCCGCTGCCCAGGGGGCACGGGGTACACTGAAGCTTTCTTT. Its translation: CASSLPPRCPGGTGYTEAFF.

V gene TRBV2 combines with J gene TRBJ2-5, with TRBD2 as a possible D gene (5 bases). Trimming pared 6 bases from V and 5 bases from J, leaving 13 bases between. CDR1 is SNHLY and CDR2 is FYNNEI in the germline V gene. This CDR3 region has 13 residues. CDR3 bases: TGTGCCAGCAGCACCGGGGTTAGGGAGACCCAGTACTTC. Translating it yields CASSTGVRETQYF.

The V call is TRBV5-5, the J call TRBJ2-5, with 11 positions matching TRBD2. Germline V lookup: CDR1 SGHKS, CDR2 YYEKEE (reference sequence). CDR3 size: 15 residues. V shed 6 bases, J shed 4 bases, and the junction held 8 bases outside the gene matches. CDR3: CASTRTSGRTETQYF. As DNA, the CDR3 is TGTGCCAGCACCCGAACTAGCGGGAGAACAGAGACCCAGTACTTC.

The J gene is TRBJ2-3, the V gene TRBV7-2, with 7 bases lining up with TRBD1. Germline V gene data show CDR1 as SGHTA and CDR2 as FQGNSA. The CDR3 extends over 15 amino acids. After removal of 1 base from V and 5 bases from J, the junction contained 6 bases not matched to a gene. CDR3 bases: TGTGCCAGCAGCTTAGGAGGGGGCGCGGGAGATACGCAGTATTTT. Protein product: CASSLGGGAGDTQYF. Based on the CDR3 plus reference TRBV7-2 and TRBJ2-3, the full variable domain is GAGVSQSPSNKVTEKGKDVELRCDPISGHTALYWYRQSLGQGLEFLIYFQGNSAPDKSGLPSDRFSAERTGGSVSTLTIQRTQQEDSAVYLCASSLGGGAGDTQYFGPGTRLTVL.

The chain has TRBV11-2 and TRBJ2-7, with D unclear. The CDR3 contains 15 residues. The V gene's germline CDR1 is SGHAT and CDR2 FQNNGV. V lost 0 bases to trimming and J lost 3 bases, with 12 bases between them. DNA of the CDR3: TGTGCCAGCAGCTTAGATTACGGTCGGGTCTACGAGCAGTACTTC. Translation: CASSLDYGRVYEQYF.

This chain uses TRBV30 with TRBJ1-6; TRBD1 is a possible D gene (5 bases). Germline loops: CDR1 GTSNPN, CDR2 SVGIG (reference sequence). Trimming pared 6 bases from V and 6 bases from J, leaving 9 bases between. This CDR3 has 12 amino acids. The CDR3 protein is CACGGLNSPLHF. The CDR3 coding sequence is TGTGCCTGCGGGGGTCTTAATTCACCCCTCCACTTT.

V is TRBV10-3 and J is TRBJ1-4; D is undetermined. Germline assignment: CDR1 ENHRY and CDR2 SYGVKD. The V and J ends lost 0 bases and 7 bases respectively, with 9 bases between them. CDR3 length equals 14 residues. The CDR3 DNA follows: TGTGCCATCAGTGAGTCGATAAAGAGTGAAAAACTGTTTTTT. This gives the protein CAISESIKSEKLFF.

This chain joins TRBV19 and TRBJ2-7; weak D call: TRBD1 (6 bases). V dropped 6 bases and J dropped 2 bases, with 14 bases sitting between them. Germline V gene data show CDR1 as LNHDA and CDR2 as SQIVND (reference sequence). The CDR3 is 14 residues long. CDR3 region: CASRTGESAYEQYF. The CDR3, as DNA: TGTGCCAGTAGGACAGGCGAATCCGCCTACGAGCAGTACTTC.

V gene TRBV14 combines with J gene TRBJ1-2; D is ambiguous. The germline gives CDR1 SGHDN, CDR2 FVKESK. There are 13 residues in the CDR3. Trimming stripped 0 bases from V and 11 bases from J, with 13 bases between. CDR3 sequence: CASSQDSRGGYTF. DNA for the CDR3: TGTGCCAGCAGCCAAGATTCGCGGGGTGGTTACACCTTC.

On this clone itself: This sequence is one base from a far larger clone and is likely a read error. The chain uses TRBV7-9 and TRBJ2-3, with 9 positions matching TRBD2. The CDR3 is 15 residues long. Looked up from germline, CDR1 is SEHNR and CDR2 is FQNEAQ (reference sequence). The V and J ends lost 3 bases and 1 base, in that order; junction bases with no gene match: 2. CDR3 protein: CASSFGGGGTDTQYF. For the CDR3, the DNA is TGTGCCAGCAGCTTTGGCGGGGGGGGCACAGATACGCAGTATTTT.

The chain employs TRBV30 and TRBJ1-2; D gene ambiguous. Germline CDR1 GTSNPN, CDR2 SVGIG (reference sequence). The CDR3 is 11 amino acids. The V end lost 3 bases, the J end lost 4 bases, and 6 bases lay between the germline ends. Written as DNA, the CDR3 is TGTGCCTGGAGCGCCAGCTATGGCTACACCTTC. Its protein is CAWSASYGYTF.

The chain uses TRBV6-5 and TRBJ1-5; tentative D call: TRBD1 (6 bases). Germline loops: CDR1 MNHEY, CDR2 SVGAGI. V gave up 6 bases and J gave up 2 bases, with 11 bases separating them. The CDR3 loop spans 14 amino acids. CDR3 DNA sequence: TGTGCCAGCAGAACCAGGGGTGGCAATCAGCCCCAGCATTTT. Translation: CASRTRGGNQPQHF.

V is TRBV6-1 and J is TRBJ2-2; TRBD2 is a possible D gene (6 bases). The germline CDR1 and CDR2 sequences are MNHNS and SASEGT. The V and J ends lost 5 bases and 1 base respectively, with 8 bases between them. The CDR3 runs 14 residues. CDR3 sequence reads: CASSHGRNTGELFF. In nucleotides, the CDR3 is TGTGCCAGCAGTCACGGGAGGAACACCGGGGAGCTGTTTTTT.

The chain uses TRBV10-1 and TRBJ1-2; D is uncertain. Germline loops: CDR1 WNHNN, CDR2 SYGVQD (reference sequence). This CDR3 has 13 residues. V was cut by 0 bases and J by 4 bases, with 6 bases left in between. In nucleotides, the CDR3 is TGCGCCAGCAGTGAGTCTGGCCCCTATGGCTACACCTTC. This sequence encodes CASSESGPYGYTF.

The chain joins TRBV19 to TRBJ1-6; perhaps TRBD1 as D (6 bases). V shed 4 bases and J shed 8 bases, with 15 bases lying between them. The germline V gene has CDR1 LNHDA and CDR2 SQIVND (reference sequence). This CDR3 spans 15 amino acids. This CDR3 is CASSKSTGRDSPLHF. CDR3 in DNA: TGTGCCAGTAGTAAGTCCACAGGGCGGGATTCACCCCTCCACTTT.

This clone was detected once. The J gene is TRBJ1-5, the V gene TRBV5-1, with 9 nucleotides matching TRBD1. After removal of 0 bases from V and 2 bases from J, the junction contained 0 bases not matched to a gene. The CDR3 runs to 15 residues. Germline lookup yields CDR1 SGHRS and CDR2 YFSETQ. The CDR3: CASSLGTGGNQPQHF. CDR3 DNA sequence: TGCGCCAGCAGCTTGGGGACAGGGGGCAATCAGCCCCAGCATTTT.

The chain joins TRBV5-1 to TRBJ1-1, with 9 nucleotides matching TRBD1. CDR3 length: 16 residues. The germline CDR1 and CDR2 sequences are SGHRS and YFSETQ. The V and J ends lost 1 base and 1 base, in that order; junction bases with no gene match: 5. The CDR3: CASSLSGTGRNTEAFF. The CDR3 DNA is TGCGCCAGCAGCTTGTCGGGGACAGGGAGGAACACTGAAGCTTTCTTT. The whole variable domain, filled in from reference TRBV5-1 and TRBJ1-1, reads KAGVTQTPRYLIKTRGQQVTLSCSPISGHRSVSWYQQTPGQGLQFLFEYFSETQRNKGNFPGRFSGRQFSNSRSEMNVSTLELGDSALYLCASSLSGTGRNTEAFFGQGTRLTVV.

The J gene is TRBJ1-2, the V gene TRBV7-2; 8 bases map to TRBD1. The V gene's germline CDR1 is SGHTA and CDR2 FQGNSA. J gave up 5 bases and V 5 bases, and 4 bases lay outside the gene matches. The CDR3 loop spans 13 amino acids. The CDR3 reads CASSERQGYGYTF. In nucleotides, the CDR3 is TGTGCCAGCAGCGAAAGACAGGGGTATGGCTACACCTTC. Based on the CDR3 plus reference TRBV7-2 and TRBJ1-2, the full variable domain is GAGVSQSPSNKVTEKGKDVELRCDPISGHTALYWYRQSLGQGLEFLIYFQGNSAPDKSGLPSDRFSAERTGGSVSTLTIQRTQQEDSAVYLCASSERQGYGYTFGSGTRLTVV.

This chain connects TRBV11-2 to TRBJ2-1; 7 bases fit TRBD1. The germline V gene has CDR1 SGHAT and CDR2 FQNNGV. The trim removed 3 bases at V and 7 bases at J, leaving 9 bases unmatched. The CDR3 totals 15 residues. The chain's CDR3 is CASSFMTGRSNEQFF. Written as DNA, the CDR3 is TGTGCCAGCAGCTTCATGACAGGGCGCAGTAATGAGCAGTTCTTC.

This chain connects TRBV3-1 (or the pseudogene TRBV3-2) to TRBJ2-3, with TRBD2 matching over 10 bases. Germline V gives CDR1 LGHDT, CDR2 YNNKEL (reference sequence). V gave up 4 bases and J gave up 7 bases; unmatched junction bases: 11. This CDR3 contains 16 residues. The CDR3 loop reads CASSLGAGGHLNTQYF. The CDR3 nucleotides read TGTGCCAGCAGCCTAGGAGCGGGAGGGCATTTAAATACGCAGTATTTT.

The V and J genes are TRBV9 and TRBJ1-4; 8 nucleotides line up with TRBD1. The ends lost 0 bases at V and 8 bases at J; junction bases unmatched: 9. CDR1 is SGDLS, CDR2 YYNGEE, per germline. This CDR3 is 16 amino acids long. In nucleotides, the CDR3 is TGTGCCAGCAGCGTAGACCAGGGGGCACGATTAGAAAAACTGTTTTTT. It is translated as CASSVDQGARLEKLFF.